This passage covers 29 T cell receptor beta chains from one sample sequenced in a study of OX40 agonist ivuxolimab in advanced cancers. Sequencing was performed with immunoSEQ multiplex PCR; in TCRdb, only in-frame clones are kept and a portion is missing. There are about 24,000 clones in the sample; roughly 91% occur only once, and 49% lies in the top ten. The sample consisted of CD4+ or CD8+ T cells sorted from blood, taken in a trial of the OX40 agonist ivuxolimab. The origin of the receptors is an adult with an advanced solid tumor such as melanoma, head and neck, liver or kidney cancer.

The rearrangement links TRBV30 to TRBJ1-1; D remains unclear. The CDR3 spans 12 residues. V lost 6 bases and J 5 bases, leaving 13 bases between the germline ends. Germline assignment: CDR1 GTSNPN and CDR2 SVGIG (reference sequence). CDR3: CACSPVGTEAFF. In nucleotides, the CDR3 is TGTGCCTGCTCCCCCGTTGGTACTGAAGCTTTCTTT.

The V and J genes are TRBV7-9 and TRBJ1-5; no firm D call. The V end lost 4 bases, the J end lost 7 bases, and 8 bases lay between the germline ends. Germline V CDR1 and CDR2: SEHNR, FQNEAQ (reference sequence). There are 12 residues in the CDR3. The CDR3 DNA is TGTGCCAGCAGCTCGTTAGGGCAGCCCCAGCATTTT. Protein sequence: CASSSLGQPQHF. Supplemented by reference TRBV7-9 and TRBJ1-5, the full variable domain reads DTGVSQNPRHKITKRGQNVTFRCDPISEHNRLYWYRQTLGQGPEFLTYFQNEAQLEKSRLLSDRFSAERPKGSFSTLEIQRTEQGDSAMYLCASSSLGQPQHFGDGTRLSIL.

The chain carries TRBV9 and TRBJ1-2; D remains unclear. V shed 3 bases and J shed 2 bases, with 8 bases lying between them. The V gene's germline CDR1 is SGDLS and CDR2 YYNGEE. The CDR3 is made up of 13 amino acids. The CDR3 bases are TGTGCCAGCAGCGCAGGTAGAAACTATGGCTACACCTTC. Its translation: CASSAGRNYGYTF.

This chain links TRBV10-2 with TRBJ2-7; the D gene is possibly TRBD2 (5 bases). Trimming removed 1 base from V and 7 bases from J, with 17 bases in between. Germline assignment: CDR1 WSHSY and CDR2 SAAADI. This CDR3 region has 15 residues. The chain's CDR3 is CASSELSSARLEQYF. The DNA for the CDR3 is TGCGCCAGCAGTGAGTTGAGTAGCGCACGTCTGGAGCAGTACTTC.

This chain uses TRBV5-6 with TRBJ2-1; 8 bases line up with TRBD1. The CDR3 spans 19 residues. Germline CDR1 SGHDT, CDR2 YYEEEE. Trimming removed 2 bases from V and 0 bases from J; junction bases left unmatched: 13. The CDR3 reads CASSLGRGTGMSSYNEQFF. In nucleotides, the CDR3 is TGTGCCAGCAGCTTAGGGAGAGGGACAGGCATGAGCTCCTACAATGAGCAGTTCTTC.

V and J are TRBV2 and TRBJ2-1; 7 bases are shared with TRBD2. CDR3 length: 13 amino acids. The ends lost 7 bases at V and 4 bases at J; junction bases unmatched: 4. Germline V gives CDR1 SNHLY, CDR2 FYNNEI. The CDR3 reads CASNSGRYNEQFF. For the CDR3, the DNA is TGTGCCAGCAATAGCGGGCGTTACAATGAGCAGTTCTTC.

The rearrangement joins TRBV7-3 to TRBJ2-2, with D perhaps given as TRBD1 or TRBD2 (6 bases each). The CDR3 spans 15 residues. The germline V gene has CDR1 SGHTA and CDR2 FQGTGA. With 6 bases removed from V and 4 bases from J, the gap between germline ends came to 15 bases. The CDR3 DNA reads as TGTGCCAGCAGTTCCGGGGGCTTCGCCACCGGGGAGCTGTTTTTT. Its translation: CASSSGGFATGELFF.

The chain is built from TRBV18 and TRBJ2-3; TRBD2 aligns across 8 bases. V gave up 3 bases and J gave up 2 bases; unmatched junction bases: 7. The V gene's germline CDR1 is KGHSH and CDR2 LQKENI. This CDR3 comprises 16 residues. CDR3 in DNA: TGTGCCAGCTCACCGGGTAGCGGGGCCCTCACAGATACGCAGTATTTT. Translated: CASSPGSGALTDTQYF. Based on the CDR3 plus reference TRBV18 and TRBJ2-3, the full variable domain is NAGVMQNPRHLVRRRGQEARLRCSPMKGHSHVYWYRQLPEEGLKFMVYLQKENIIDESGMPKERFSAEFPKEGPSILRIQQVVRGDSAAYFCASSPGSGALTDTQYFGPGTRLTVL.

The V call is TRBV5-5, the J call TRBJ1-3; the D is unclear. Trimming removed 4 bases from V and 3 bases from J, with 17 bases in between. The CDR3 sequence is 16 residues long. Germline V lookup: CDR1 SGHKS, CDR2 YYEKEE (reference sequence). The CDR3: CASSIQARPGGNTIYF. CDR3 sequence (DNA): TGTGCCAGCAGCATTCAAGCTCGCCCTGGTGGAAACACCATATATTTT.

The chain employs TRBV6-1 and TRBJ2-7, with unresolved D. The CDR3 is 14 amino acids. V was trimmed by 3 bases and J by 1 base, leaving 10 bases between them. Germline-derived CDR1 and CDR2 are MNHNS and SASEGT. CDR3 amino acids: CASSDRRRSYEQYF. CDR3 coding DNA: TGTGCCAGCAGTGATAGAAGACGTTCCTACGAGCAGTACTTC.

The chain uses TRBV7-9 and TRBJ1-2; 7 nucleotides agree with TRBD1. The germline V gene encodes CDR1 SEHNR and CDR2 FQNEAQ (reference sequence). The J segment lost 6 bases and the V segment lost 3 bases, leaving 4 bases of the junction unmatched. The CDR3 spans 13 residues. The CDR3 reads CASSLGQLDGYTF. The CDR3, as DNA: TGTGCCAGCAGCTTGGGACAGCTTGATGGCTACACCTTC.

The chain couples TRBV11-3 to TRBJ2-5, with 10 positions matching TRBD2. J lost 5 bases, V lost 1 base, and 10 bases had no gene match. Germline V CDR1 and CDR2: SGHNT, YENEEA. The CDR3 has 17 amino acids. CDR3 DNA sequence: TGTGCCAGCAGCTTAGGTCTAGCGGGAGTTCGGGGGGAGACCCAGTACTTC. Translating gives CASSLGLAGVRGETQYF.

The chain is built from TRBV4-1 and TRBJ1-1; D is unclear. The CDR3 spans 15 residues. With 1 base removed from V and 3 bases from J, the gap between germline ends came to 12 bases. Germline V gene data show CDR1 as MGHRA and CDR2 as YSYEKL. Here the CDR3 reads CASSQAAQTDTEAFF. In nucleotides, the CDR3 is TGCGCCAGCAGCCAAGCGGCACAAACCGACACTGAAGCTTTCTTT.

This clone was seen only a few times. This chain connects TRBV10-1 to TRBJ1-5; unclear D gene. Germline V gives CDR1 WNHNN, CDR2 SYGVQD (reference sequence). The CDR3 loop spans 17 amino acids. The ends were cut back, 3 bases at V and 1 base at J, with 16 bases in the middle. The CDR3 region has the DNA TGCGCCAGCAGTGACCTCGACCCGACGCCGAGCAATCAGCCCCAGCATTTT. This translates into CASSDLDPTPSNQPQHF.

The chain combines TRBV28 with TRBJ1-1; no reliable D call. Germline lookup yields CDR1 MDHEN and CDR2 SYDVKM. The CDR3 is 16 residues long. V was shortened by 1 base and J by 0 bases, with 12 bases between the two germline ends. CDR3 sequence: CASSLYLGTMNTEAFF. CDR3 DNA: TGTGCCAGCAGTTTATATCTCGGCACCATGAACACTGAAGCTTTCTTT.

The V call is TRBV5-1, the J call TRBJ2-7; 9 bases are a match to TRBD1. The CDR3 is 15 residues long. The ends lost 5 bases at V and 3 bases at J; junction bases unmatched: 9. From germline, CDR1 is SGHRS and CDR2 YFSETQ. The CDR3 loop is CASSIDTGGVYEQYF. CDR3 DNA: TGCGCCAGCAGTATCGATACAGGGGGCGTCTACGAGCAGTACTTC.

The V gene is TRBV9, the J gene TRBJ2-5; D is unclear. Germline loops: CDR1 SGDLS, CDR2 YYNGEE. This CDR3 comprises 13 residues. Trimming took 2 bases from V and 5 from J, leaving 10 bases between them. The CDR3 protein is CASSVDLGETQYF. The CDR3 DNA reads as TGTGCCAGCAGCGTCGACCTTGGGGAGACCCAGTACTTC.

This chain links TRBV7-3 with TRBJ2-5; 9 bases match TRBD2. CDR1 is SGHTA, CDR2 FQGTGA, per germline. The CDR3 consists of 17 residues. Trimming at V came to 5 bases and at J to 4 bases, leaving 14 bases not matched to a gene. CDR3 protein: CASSPTRSGGSLETQYF. Written as DNA, the CDR3 is TGTGCCAGCAGCCCTACCCGCAGCGGGGGGTCCTTAGAGACCCAGTACTTC.

CDR3 nucleotide sequence: TGTGCCAGCGGGACAACATCCTACGAGCAGTACTTC. Protein: CASGTTSYEQYF. The chain has TRBV6-5 and TRBJ2-7; TRBD1 might be the D (6 bases). This CDR3 is built from 12 residues. From germline, CDR1 is MNHEY and CDR2 SVGAGI. Trimming pared 8 bases from V and 1 base from J, leaving 9 bases between.

The chain carries TRBV5-1 and TRBJ2-7; 8 bases match TRBD1. The CDR3 has 13 amino acids. Germline CDR1 and CDR2: SGHRS and YFSETQ. Unmatched junction bases numbered 4, after V lost 3 bases and J lost 5 bases. DNA of the CDR3: TGCGCCAGCAGCTCAGGACAGGGCAACGAGCAGTACTTC. It is translated as CASSSGQGNEQYF.

The chain combines TRBV4-1 with TRBJ2-1, with a weak D call TRBD1 (6 bases). The germline gives CDR1 MGHRA, CDR2 YSYEKL. V was clipped by 4 bases and J by 5 bases, with 21 bases between them. The CDR3 runs 17 residues. Here the CDR3 reads CASSLRPQDRDNNEQFF. CDR3 nucleotides: TGCGCCAGCAGCCTTAGACCACAGGACAGAGATAACAATGAGCAGTTCTTC.

V gene TRBV5-5 combines with J gene TRBJ2-3; a weak D match, TRBD1 (6 bases). This CDR3 contains 17 residues. The V end was cut by 4 bases, the J end by 4 bases, with 22 bases between. CDR1 is SGHKS and CDR2 is YYEKEE in the germline V gene (reference sequence). CDR3 region: CASSPDVVYRDADTQYF. The CDR3 DNA is TGTGCCAGCAGCCCCGACGTCGTATACAGGGACGCAGATACGCAGTATTTT.

CDR3 DNA sequence: TGTGCCAGCGAGGGGGCCCCGAATCTGAATTTCTTC. Translation: CASEGAPNLNFF. This rearrangement joins TRBV6-1 to TRBJ2-1; 7 bases align to TRBD1. The CDR3 covers 12 residues. Losses at the gene ends were 8 bases for V and 16 bases for J; bases not matched to a gene: 14. Per germline, CDR1 MNHNS and CDR2 SASEGT.

Comment on this clone: The junction and the germline gene differ at one end; a read error may be behind it. The rearrangement links TRBV27 to TRBJ2-1; no firm D call. The CDR3 extends over 17 amino acids. Germline loops: CDR1 MNHEY, CDR2 SMNVEV (reference sequence). This CDR3 reads CASSLRVSKSIENGQFF. The CDR3, as DNA: TGTGCCAGCAGTTTAAGGGTGTCAAAGTCAATCGAAAATGGGCAGTTCTTC.

The chain recombines TRBV6-5 with TRBJ2-7; no definite D call. V lost 0 bases and J 5 bases, leaving 11 bases between the germline ends. CDR3 length: 14 amino acids. Germline V lookup: CDR1 MNHEY, CDR2 SVGAGI. CDR3 residues: CASSYSNFKDEQYF. The CDR3, as DNA: TGTGCCAGCAGTTACTCGAATTTCAAGGACGAGCAGTACTTC.

J is TRBJ1-4 and V is TRBV18; 11 nucleotides agree with TRBD1. V dropped 0 bases and J dropped 7; count of bases not matched to a gene: 1. Germline V gene data show CDR1 as KGHSH and CDR2 as LQKENI. There are 15 residues in the CDR3. CDR3 sequence reads: CASSPPGQGGEKLFF. CDR3 coding DNA: TGTGCCAGCTCACCACCGGGACAGGGGGGTGAAAAACTGTTTTTT. Supplemented by reference TRBV18 and TRBJ1-4, the full variable domain reads NAGVMQNPRHLVRRRGQEARLRCSPMKGHSHVYWYRQLPEEGLKFMVYLQKENIIDESGMPKERFSAEFPKEGPSILRIQQVVRGDSAAYFCASSPPGQGGEKLFFGSGTQLSVL.

The chain joins TRBV2 to TRBJ1-2, with D unclear. The CDR3 consists of 15 residues. Trimming cost V 3 bases and J 2 bases, with 13 bases left between them. Germline-derived CDR1 and CDR2 are SNHLY and FYNNEI. In nucleotides, the CDR3 is TGTGCCAGCAGTGAGGTTACAGAAATCAACTATGGCTACACCTTC. Translation: CASSEVTEINYGYTF.

The V and J genes are TRBV6-5 and TRBJ2-3; 9 bases line up with TRBD1. V shed 4 bases and J 7 bases; nucleotides not matched to a gene: 3. CDR3 size: 13 residues. CDR1 and CDR2 (germline): MNHEY, SVGAGI. CDR3 in amino acids: CASSLGQGHTQYF. The CDR3 coding sequence is TGTGCCAGCAGTTTGGGACAGGGACATACGCAGTATTTT.

The rearrangement links TRBV11-2 to TRBJ2-7; 7 nucleotides line up with TRBD1. The CDR3 runs 13 residues. CDR1 is SGHAT, CDR2 FQNNGV, per germline. J was trimmed by 3 bases and V by 4 bases; bases with no gene match: 3. DNA for the CDR3: TGTGCCAGCAGCTGGGGACAGTACTACGAGCAGTACTTC. It encodes CASSWGQYYEQYF.